This entry is about one TCR beta chain. Its antigen remains unidentified. The data originate from a study of T cells in Graves' hyperthyroidism and ophthalmopathy. General study findings and limits: Most clonotypes expanded in the thyroid (above 0.001) were also present in blood. Model predictions of ophthalmopathy came a median approximately 6.8 months before onset.

Regions amplified from RNA transcripts were the TCR beta CDR3 regions. The study used the HTBI primer set for a first-round RT-PCR of the TCR CDR3. MiXCR was run by TCRdb on the multiplex PCR reads, yielding one entry per CDR3 protein. This sample has under 650,000 distinct CDR3 sequences, with 16% found just once. PBMCs were sourced from approximately 10 ml fresh peripheral blood. The material sequenced was blood. The receptor's source is a young woman with Graves' hyperthyroidism.

CDR3 sequence: CASSSDSLATEAFF. The CDR3 coding sequence is TGTGCCAGCTCCTCCGACAGCCTCGCCACTGAAGCTTTCTTT. V gene TRBV18 combines with J gene TRBJ1-1; the D gene is possibly TRBD1 (5 bases). The germline V gene encodes CDR1 KGHSH and CDR2 LQKENI. Trimming took 6 bases from V and 4 from J, leaving 15 bases between them. This CDR3 contains 14 residues.